A single sample is the source of the 3 T cell receptor beta chains below, sequenced in a study of CXCR3-negative and CXCR3-positive naive CD8 T cells. UMI-labeled 5' RACE yielded the TRB cDNA libraries. TCRdb re-analyzed the 5' RACE reads; it lists each CDR3 protein once, without DNA. The sample has about 90,000 distinct CDR3 sequences. Findings and caveats of the study: Comparison of naive cells showed more hydrophobic TRB CDR3s in CXCR3-positive than in CXCR3-negative naive cells.

No antigen is known for these receptors. Sequenced: naive CXCR3+ CD8+ T cells from blood. Subset given: CD45RO-CCR7+CD27+CD95- naive CD8+ T cells expressing CXCR3 (TNR3+). The receptors originated from a human donor in good health. Some clones in this sample may be carry-over from other donors' samples.

The rearrangement links TRBV28 to TRBJ1-1. The CDR3 has 13 amino acids. Germline loops: CDR1 MDHEN, CDR2 SYDVKM. Here the CDR3 reads CASSLSVGTEAFF.

The chain links TRBV2 to TRBJ1-2; TCRdb's D call, TRBD1, is unchecked because there is no DNA. This CDR3 spans 14 amino acids. Germline CDR1 and CDR2: SNHLY and FYNNEI. The chain's CDR3 is CASISSQGEYGYTF.

This chain links TRBV7-9 with TRBJ1-2. This CDR3 region has 11 residues. Germline CDR1 is SEHNR and CDR2 is FQNEAQ (reference sequence). The CDR3: CASSQGLTGTF.